This TCR beta chain was sequenced in a study of blood T cell repertoires in COVID-19. Enrolled during active infection, Seattle patients were then followed longitudinally. There are 15 residues in the CDR3. Germline V gene sequence: CDR1 SEHNR, CDR2 FQNEAQ (reference sequence). The ends were cut back, 5 bases at V and 11 bases at J, with 19 bases in the middle. Only in-frame clones appear in the TCRdb table, and some are missing; sequencing was by immunoSEQ multiplex PCR. The sample consists of roughly 210,000 clones, under 90% of them appearing once. The chain has TRBV7-9 and TRBJ1-6; unclear D gene. The sequence came from a woman aged 80 or over with COVID-19, enrolled during active disease. What was sequenced was peripheral blood. CDR3: CASSLHAGGHPPLHF. CDR3 in DNA: TGTGCCAGCAGCCTCCACGCAGGAGGGCATCCACCCCTCCACTTT.